One and the same sample provided the 28 T cell receptor beta chains below, sequenced in a study of cytotoxic CD8 clonotypes in ibrutinib-treated CLL. Generated by immunoSEQ multiplex PCR, the TCRdb table keeps only in-frame clones and is missing some. Here the sample spans about 85,000 clones, about 85% being singletons. The sequencing used PBMCs, collected after 12 months of ibrutinib treatment. These receptors originate from a human donor with chronic lymphocytic leukemia.

This clone was counted once. The gene calls are TRBV11-3 and TRBJ2-5; D unclear. Germline CDR1 and CDR2: SGHNT and YENEEA. Trimming removed 5 bases from V and 7 bases from J, with 14 bases in between. This CDR3 is 13 amino acids long. CDR3 nucleotide sequence: TGTGCCAGCAGCCCGACTCGGACGGGGACCCAGTACTTC. Protein product: CASSPTRTGTQYF.

The rearrangement uses TRBV14 and TRBJ2-5; 10 bases map to TRBD2. Germline V gene sequence: CDR1 SGHDN, CDR2 FVKESK. J gave up 7 bases and V 2 bases, and 16 bases lay outside the gene matches. CDR3 length equals 18 residues. CDR3 residues: CASSQPAGVSGGTMTQYF. DNA of the CDR3: TGTGCCAGCAGCCAACCCGCCGGGGTTAGCGGGGGGACAATGACCCAGTACTTC. Full variable domain (remainder filled in from reference TRBV14 and TRBJ2-5): EAGVTQFPSHSVIEKGQTVTLRCDPISGHDNLYWYRRVMGKEIKFLLHFVKESKQDESGMPNNRFLAERTGGTYSTLKVQPAELEDSGVYFCASSQPAGVSGGTMTQYFGPGTRLLVL.

This clone was counted between two and nine times. V and J are TRBV10-3 and TRBJ2-7; D gene ambiguous. The germline V gene encodes CDR1 ENHRY and CDR2 SYGVKD. Trimming stripped 6 bases from V and 0 bases from J, with 15 bases between. The CDR3 consists of 15 residues. The chain's CDR3 is CAIRGSIADSYEQYF. The CDR3 DNA reads as TGTGCCATCAGGGGGTCAATAGCCGACTCCTACGAGCAGTACTTC.

This clone was counted once. The chain employs TRBV6-4 and TRBJ2-3; D unresolved. Trimming removed 4 bases from V and 6 bases from J, with 11 bases in between. CDR1 is MRHNA and CDR2 is SNTAGT in the germline V gene. This CDR3 has 13 residues. The CDR3 loop is CASSAETGDTQYF. For the CDR3, the DNA is TGTGCCAGCAGTGCCGAGACTGGGGATACGCAGTATTTT.

V is TRBV27 and J is TRBJ2-7; 7 bases line up with TRBD1. This CDR3 region has 14 residues. Germline V lookup: CDR1 MNHEY, CDR2 SMNVEV (reference sequence). With 5 bases clipped from V and 3 bases from J, the junction kept 7 bases outside the gene matches. CDR3: CASSPPTGLYEQYF. The DNA for the CDR3 is TGTGCCAGCAGTCCCCCGACAGGGCTCTACGAGCAGTACTTC.

This chain connects TRBV19 to TRBJ2-5; TRBD1 is a possible D gene (5 bases). CDR1 is LNHDA and CDR2 is SQIVND in the germline V gene (reference sequence). V shed 5 bases and J shed 1 base, with 11 bases lying between them. This CDR3 spans 14 amino acids. The CDR3 nucleotides read TGTGCCAGTAGTTTAGGGGCAGTCCAAGAGACCCAGTACTTC. Its protein product is CASSLGAVQETQYF.

The chain carries TRBV19 and TRBJ2-1, with D uncertain. Germline CDR1 LNHDA, CDR2 SQIVND (reference sequence). V was cut by 6 bases and J by 2 bases, with 8 bases left in between. The CDR3 has 13 residues. The CDR3 bases are TGTGCCAGTAGGGCTCAGGCCTACAATGAGCAGTTCTTC. It specifies CASRAQAYNEQFF.

This chain connects TRBV15 to TRBJ1-3; the D is unclear. The CDR3 is 14 amino acids. Germline V CDR1 and CDR2: LNHNV, YYDKDF (reference sequence). V shed 6 bases and J shed 0 bases, with 9 bases lying between them. The CDR3 region has the DNA TGTGCCACCAGGTGGGAAAACTCTGGAAACACCATATATTTT. Protein: CATRWENSGNTIYF.

This clone has a handful of counts. This chain uses TRBV6-6 with TRBJ2-2; TRBD1 is a possible D gene (5 bases). CDR1 is MNHNY and CDR2 is SVGAGI in the germline V gene (reference sequence). Deletions cut 2 bases from V and 5 bases from J, with 9 bases between. There are 14 residues in the CDR3. Here the CDR3 reads CASSYPTETGELFF. DNA of the CDR3: TGTGCCAGCAGTTACCCGACAGAAACCGGGGAGCTGTTTTTT.

This chain connects TRBV7-8 to TRBJ2-5; D might be TRBD1 (7 bases). Trimming took off 1 base at V and 4 bases at J, with 13 bases between the two ends. Germline-derived CDR1 and CDR2 are SGHVS and FQNEAQ. This CDR3 region has 15 residues. In DNA form, the CDR3 reads TGTGCCAGCAGCTTAGGGAGGGGGCGCCGAGAGACCCAGTACTTC. Residues: CASSLGRGRRETQYF.

The rearrangement uses TRBV16 and TRBJ1-1, with TRBD1 as a possible D gene (5 bases). The germline gives CDR1 KGHSY, CDR2 FQNENV. Trimming removed 1 base at V and 0 bases at J, with 12 bases between. This CDR3 contains 16 residues. The CDR3 DNA is TGTGCCAGCAGCCAATGGGGCAGCAGTATGAACACTGAAGCTTTCTTT. It yields the protein CASSQWGSSMNTEAFF.

The chain employs TRBV5-1 and TRBJ2-5, with unresolved D. The V end lost 0 bases, the J end lost 2 bases, and 8 bases lay between the germline ends. The germline V gene has CDR1 SGHRS and CDR2 YFSETQ. The CDR3 is made up of 14 amino acids. For the CDR3, the DNA is TGCGCCAGCAGCTTGGTCCCGGATCAAGAGACCCAGTACTTC. Translating it yields CASSLVPDQETQYF. Full variable domain (missing parts from reference TRBV5-1 and TRBJ2-5): KAGVTQTPRYLIKTRGQQVTLSCSPISGHRSVSWYQQTPGQGLQFLFEYFSETQRNKGNFPGRFSGRQFSNSRSEMNVSTLELGDSALYLCASSLVPDQETQYFGPGTRLLVL.

Turning to this clone: This CDR3 is also generated by other DNA sequences in the sample. The rearrangement links TRBV9 to TRBJ2-1; no firm D call. Germline-derived CDR1 and CDR2 are SGDLS and YYNGEE. CDR3 size: 13 residues. Trimming took 0 bases from V and 1 from J, leaving 2 bases between them. CDR3 sequence reads: CASSVGSYNEQFF. CDR3 nucleotide sequence: TGTGCCAGCAGCGTAGGGTCCTACAATGAGCAGTTCTTC.

The chain's CDR3 is CASSSGRETQYF. CDR3 nucleotide sequence: TGTGCCAGCAGCTCGGGACGGGAGACCCAGTACTTC. This chain uses TRBV5-8 with TRBJ2-5, with D perhaps being TRBD1 or TRBD2 (5 bases each). Germline V gene data show CDR1 as SGHTS and CDR2 as YDEGEE. This CDR3 has 12 amino acids. V shed 3 bases and J shed 5 bases, with 8 bases lying between them. Variable domain in full (rest from reference TRBV5-8 and TRBJ2-5): EAGVTQSPTHLIKTRGQQATLRCSPISGHTSVYWYQQALGLGLQFLLWYDEGEERNRGNFPPRFSGRQFPNYSSELNVNALELEDSALYLCASSSGRETQYFGPGTRLLVL.

The rearrangement joins TRBV11-2 to TRBJ2-5; possible D gene TRBD2, 7 bases. Germline loops: CDR1 SGHAT, CDR2 FQNNGV. This CDR3 has 12 amino acids. V lost 9 bases and J 5 bases, leaving 13 bases between the germline ends. CDR3 in amino acids: CASTRGLETQYF. The CDR3 coding sequence is TGTGCCAGTACGCGGGGGCTGGAGACCCAGTACTTC.

The chain is built from TRBV5-1 and TRBJ2-5; D gene ambiguous. V lost 0 bases, J lost 1 base, and 4 bases lay in between. CDR1 is SGHRS, CDR2 YFSETQ, per germline. The CDR3 totals 13 residues. Here the CDR3 DNA reads TGCGCCAGCAGCTTGGGCAGCCAAGAGACCCAGTACTTC. Residues: CASSLGSQETQYF.

Only a few counts were recorded for this clone. This sequence joins TRBV7-8 and TRBJ1-2; D is possibly TRBD1 (5 bases). Germline-derived CDR1 and CDR2 are SGHVS and FQNEAQ. V lost 5 bases and J 0 bases, leaving 22 bases between the germline ends. CDR3 length: 18 residues. CDR3 in DNA: TGTGCCAGCAGCCAAGGGCCGGGGCTCGGGACGGCTAACTATGGCTACACCTTC. Translating it yields CASSQGPGLGTANYGYTF.

This sequence joins TRBV29-1 and TRBJ2-7; D is undetermined. Trimming removed 1 base at V and 4 bases at J, with 11 bases between. The CDR3 totals 13 residues. Germline V gene sequence: CDR1 SQVTM, CDR2 ANQGSEA. CDR3 nucleotides: TGCAGCGTTGAAGGGACCAGCCAATACGAGCAGTACTTC. It specifies CSVEGTSQYEQYF.

V usage is TRBV5-4 and J usage is TRBJ2-7, with D possibly TRBD2 on 6 matching bases. This CDR3 spans 14 amino acids. Germline V gives CDR1 SGHNT, CDR2 YYREEE (reference sequence). The V gene lost 0 bases and the J gene lost 6 bases, with 13 bases spanning the gap. The CDR3 DNA sequence: TGTGCCAGCAGCTTGGATACAGCGCGGGGCGAGCAGTACTTC. It translates to CASSLDTARGEQYF.

This clone was seen more than once but under ten times. The rearrangement joins TRBV7-9 to TRBJ1-2, with D uncertain. Germline V gives CDR1 SEHNR, CDR2 FQNEAQ (reference sequence). V was pared by 5 bases and J by 6 bases, with 7 bases between. The CDR3 has 11 amino acids. The CDR3 coding sequence is TGTGCCAGCAGCCGGGGAGATGGCTACACCTTC. This gives the protein CASSRGDGYTF.

The chain combines TRBV28 with TRBJ2-3; D is unclear. V gave up 7 bases and J gave up 4 bases, with 15 bases separating them. Germline V CDR1 and CDR2: MDHEN, SYDVKM. The CDR3 is made up of 14 amino acids. Here the CDR3 DNA reads TGTGCCAGCACCCTCCCAAACAGTGCAGATACGCAGTATTTT. Translating gives CASTLPNSADTQYF.

The chain uses TRBV4-2 and TRBJ2-7, with 8 positions matching TRBD2. V lost 0 bases to trimming and J lost 2 bases; unmatched junction nucleotides: 6. The CDR3 has 16 amino acids. Germline CDR1 LGHNA, CDR2 YNFKEQ. The CDR3: CASSQDGGRSPYEQYF. The CDR3 DNA follows: TGTGCCAGCAGCCAAGACGGCGGGAGGTCCCCCTACGAGCAGTACTTC.

V and J are TRBV7-2 and TRBJ1-4; D is unresolved. The CDR3 length is 14 residues. Germline V gene sequence: CDR1 SGHTA, CDR2 FQGNSA. Deletions cut 2 bases from V and 4 bases from J, with 8 bases between. The CDR3 coding sequence is TGTGCCAGCAGCTTATTTTCCCTTAATGAAAAACTGTTTTTT. The encoded protein is CASSLFSLNEKLFF. The full variable domain, in which reference TRBV7-2 and TRBJ1-4 provide the parts outside the CDR3, is GAGVSQSPSNKVTEKGKDVELRCDPISGHTALYWYRQSLGQGLEFLIYFQGNSAPDKSGLPSDRFSAERTGGSVSTLTIQRTQQEDSAVYLCASSLFSLNEKLFFGSGTQLSVL.

The chain links TRBV23-1 to TRBJ2-5, with 7 bases matching TRBD2. TRBV23-1 is given ORF status, its function remaining uncertain. Trimming cost V 7 bases and J 5 bases; bases outside gene matches: 13. The CDR3 is 15 amino acids. CDR3 nucleotides: TGCGCCAGCACCCCCTGGGTGGGGAGGGAGGAGACCCAGTACTTC. This encodes CASTPWVGREETQYF.

The chain carries TRBV6-5 and TRBJ2-1, with D perhaps matching TRBD1 (5 bases). Germline CDR1 MNHEY, CDR2 SVGAGI. This CDR3 is 13 amino acids long. V shed 6 bases and J shed 6 bases, with 12 bases lying between them. The CDR3 loop reads CASSRRQINEQFF. The CDR3, as DNA: TGTGCCAGCAGCCGTCGACAGATCAATGAGCAGTTCTTC.

V usage is TRBV5-6 and J usage is TRBJ1-1, with D tentatively TRBD1 (5 bases). Germline V gene data show CDR1 as SGHDT and CDR2 as YYEEEE. This CDR3 has 15 residues. The V and J ends lost 7 bases and 0 bases respectively, with 16 bases between them. Written as DNA, the CDR3 is TGTGCCAGCGGGGGACTCTCCTTCCTGAACACTGAAGCTTTCTTT. This sequence encodes CASGGLSFLNTEAFF.

The chain is built from TRBV11-2 and TRBJ1-1, with 11 bases identical to TRBD1. The ends lost 5 bases at V and 6 bases at J; junction bases unmatched: 8. Germline CDR1 SGHAT, CDR2 FQNNGV. This CDR3 contains 15 residues. The CDR3: CASSPLGTGGSEAFF. CDR3 nucleotides: TGTGCCAGCAGCCCCTTGGGGACAGGGGGGTCTGAAGCTTTCTTT.

V is TRBV6-5 and J is TRBJ1-6; D gene unclear. Trimming took off 6 bases at V and 4 bases at J, with 10 bases between the two ends. CDR3 length: 14 residues. CDR1 is MNHEY and CDR2 is SVGAGI in the germline V gene. CDR3 loop: CASSNGPYNSPLHF. The CDR3 nucleotides read TGTGCCAGCAGCAACGGCCCATATAATTCACCCCTCCACTTT.